The present T cell receptor beta chain was sequenced within a study of cytomegalovirus exposure and HLA in healthy donors. As for the study in general: Unique TCRs numbering around 80 million, obtained from HLA-typed donors, made up an early data release.

Concerning this clone itself: Its cognate antigen is unknown.

The CDR3 extends over 17 amino acids. CDR1 and CDR2 (germline): SGHRS, YFSETQ. Study conclusions and caveats: In vitro data verified a few CMV-associated chains as specific for CMV antigens. DRB1 had the most TCR associations and HLA-C the fewest, a later analysis found, with rates varying by HLA locus. No immune exposure information besides CMV serostatus was available.

Researchers ran the PCR with 60 Vbeta and 13 Jbeta primers. Profiled with immunoSEQ multiplex PCR; TCRdb holds only in-frame clones, not every one. The repertoire table contains about 160,000 clones. The rearrangement joins TRBV5-1 to TRBJ2-5; 7 nucleotides agree with TRBD1. The end of the DNA fits TRBJ2-7 better, so the J call may be wrong. This TCR derives from a man aged 25 to 40 in good health and CMV-seronegative. Sample: PBMCs. DNA of the CDR3: TGCGCCAGCAGCTTGGCCGCTGCGACAGGGTGGGTCTACGAGCAGTACTTC. Encoded protein: CASSLAAATGWVYEQYF.